Listed here is a single TCR beta chain. Its antigen is as yet unknown. TCRdb used MiXCR to reprocess the reads, holding one entry per CDR3 protein. The data show about 310,000 distinct CDR3 sequences, approximately 25% seen once. This entry comes from a study of T cell repertoires in cytomegalovirus infection. In the study overall: Well-studied HLA-B-restricted epitopes and recently identified HLA-C-restricted epitopes of CMV were both used in the study. Evidence of both CMV infection and a matching HLA type came from public TCR beta signatures. Study results and limitations: HLA-C-restricted, CMV-specific TCR beta clonotypes were dominant ex vivo.

The CDR3 consists of 12 residues. Looked up from germline, CDR1 is LNHDA and CDR2 is SQIVND (reference sequence). Trimming cost V 2 bases and J 6 bases, with 7 bases left between them. The genes are TRBV19 and TRBJ1-2; D remains unclear. This TCR came from a human donor in good health (CMV status not recorded). Some clones in this sample may be carry-over from other donors' samples. The material sequenced was cultured PBMCs, taken from culture after CMV antigen stimulation. CDR3 coding DNA: TGTGCCAGTAGTATAATGTGGGATGGCTACACCTTC. Amino acid sequence: CASSIMWDGYTF.